These 19 T cell receptor beta chains came from one sample sequenced in a study of cytomegalovirus exposure and HLA in healthy donors. PCR involved 60 Vbeta and 13 Jbeta primers. Sequencing used immunoSEQ multiplex PCR; TCRdb keeps in-frame clones, though not all of them. Here the sample spans 100,000 to 150,000 clones, 65% to 75% being singletons. Sequencing input: PBMCs. The receptor set was obtained from a woman in her forties or fifties in good health and CMV-seropositive.

The chain uses TRBV4-2 and TRBJ2-7, with TRBD2 matching over 11 bases. Germline CDR1 is LGHNA and CDR2 is YNFKEQ. V gave up 5 bases and J gave up 5 bases; unmatched junction bases: 8. This CDR3 contains 15 residues. The CDR3 bases are TGTGCCAGCAGCGAACTAGCGGGGGATCGAAACGAGCAGTACTTC. It specifies CASSELAGDRNEQYF.

The genes are TRBV27 and TRBJ2-2; possible D gene TRBD1, 5 bases. CDR3 length: 16 amino acids. Trimming removed 2 bases from V and 0 bases from J, with 10 bases in between. Per the germline V gene, CDR1 is MNHEY and CDR2 is SMNVEV (reference sequence). In DNA form, the CDR3 reads TGTGCCAGCAGTTTACGACAGATTCCGAACACCGGGGAGCTGTTTTTT. It encodes CASSLRQIPNTGELFF.

This sequence joins TRBV6-5 and TRBJ2-7, with D possibly TRBD1 on 6 matching bases. Trimming pared 3 bases from V and 5 bases from J, leaving 17 bases between. Looked up from germline, CDR1 is MNHEY and CDR2 is SVGAGI. The CDR3 totals 15 residues. The CDR3 coding sequence is TGTGCCAGCAGTTATCAACCGGCAGGGGCCCACGAGCAGTACTTC. Amino acid sequence: CASSYQPAGAHEQYF.

The rearrangement uses TRBV6-5 and TRBJ1-2, with D possibly being TRBD1 (6 bases). V dropped 5 bases and J dropped 7 bases, with 20 bases sitting between them. CDR1 and CDR2 from the germline V gene are MNHEY and SVGAGI. The CDR3 spans 15 residues. The CDR3 DNA follows: TGTGCCAGCAGTAAGACCGGGGGGGCGCGGAGTGGCTACACCTTC. It is translated as CASSKTGGARSGYTF.

This clone qualifies as medium-sized. Here the CDR3 reads CASSQTSGTGGRNEQFF. In DNA form, the CDR3 reads TGTGCCAGCAGCCAAACTTCCGGGACTGGAGGGCGGAATGAGCAGTTCTTC. The V and J genes are TRBV4-2 and TRBJ2-1; D is perhaps TRBD2 (6 bases). The CDR3 consists of 17 residues. Germline values: CDR1 LGHNA, CDR2 YNFKEQ. Trimming left V 2 bases short and J 7 bases short, with 21 bases between.

The V and J genes are TRBV25-1 and TRBJ2-5; 8 bases map to TRBD1. The germline V gene encodes CDR1 MGHDK and CDR2 SYGVNS. This CDR3 has 13 residues. The J segment lost 2 bases and the V segment lost 6 bases, leaving 2 bases of the junction unmatched. For the CDR3, the DNA is TGTGCCAGCAGGGGACAGGTTCAAGAGACCCAGTACTTC. This sequence encodes CASRGQVQETQYF.

The rearrangement joins TRBV6-6 to TRBJ2-7; 7 nucleotides line up with TRBD2. The V gene end was trimmed by 7 bases and the J gene end by 3 bases; junction bases not matched to a gene: 9. The germline V gene has CDR1 MNHNY and CDR2 SVGAGI (reference sequence). CDR3 length: 14 amino acids. This CDR3 is CASTPGGSFYEQYF. Here the CDR3 DNA reads TGTGCCAGCACTCCAGGCGGGAGCTTCTACGAGCAGTACTTC.

The J gene is TRBJ2-5, the V gene TRBV27, with 12 nucleotides matching TRBD2. V shed 3 bases and J 4 bases; nucleotides not matched to a gene: 6. CDR3 size: 16 residues. Germline V gene data show CDR1 as MNHEY and CDR2 as SMNVEV (reference sequence). CDR3 region: CASSLWSSGGAETQYF. The DNA for the CDR3 is TGTGCCAGCAGTTTGTGGTCTAGCGGGGGGGCAGAGACCCAGTACTTC.

V gene TRBV5-6 combines with J gene TRBJ2-7, with a possible D match to TRBD2 (5 bases). Trimming cost V 10 bases and J 7 bases, with 15 bases left between them. This CDR3 contains 11 residues. Germline V CDR1 and CDR2: SGHDT, YYEEEE. Here the CDR3 DNA reads TGTGCCGGGAGTGGAGGCGGGGAGCAGTACTTC. The encoded protein is CAGSGGGEQYF.

As concerns this clone: At one end, the junction sequence differs from germline, possibly due to a read error. The CDR3: CASSDQGLLSGANVPTF. CDR3 in DNA: TGCGCCAGCAGTGATCAGGGGCTACTCTCTGGGGCCAACGTCCCGACTTTC. The rearrangement links TRBV10-1 to TRBJ2-6, with TRBD1 as a possible D gene (6 bases). This CDR3 comprises 17 residues. Germline CDR1 is WNHNN and CDR2 is SYGVQD (reference sequence).

This clone was detected only once. The V call is TRBV19, the J call TRBJ1-1; no reliable D call. Germline V gene lookup returns CDR1 LNHDA and CDR2 SQIVND (reference sequence). The CDR3 is 13 amino acids. V lost 2 bases and J 1 base, leaving 5 bases between the germline ends. CDR3 region: CASSINWNTEAFF. The DNA for the CDR3 is TGTGCCAGTAGTATAAACTGGAACACTGAAGCTTTCTTT.

This clone was detected a few times. The chain uses TRBV9 and TRBJ2-5; 7 bases align to TRBD2. The CDR3 loop spans 16 amino acids. Looked up from germline, CDR1 is SGDLS and CDR2 is YYNGEE. The V segment lost 7 bases and the J segment 5 bases; nucleotides outside the gene matches: 17. The CDR3 DNA reads TGTGCCAGCTGCCCGGGGGGTCTAGCATTCTTCGAGACCCAGTACTTC. It is translated as CASCPGGLAFFETQYF.

The chain carries TRBV5-1 and TRBJ1-1; 8 bases fit TRBD1. The V and J ends lost 5 bases and 5 bases, in that order; junction bases with no gene match: 2. This CDR3 has 12 amino acids. Germline-derived CDR1 and CDR2 are SGHRS and YFSETQ. The CDR3 DNA sequence: TGCGCCAGCAGACAGGGGGTTACTGAAGCTTTCTTT. This sequence encodes CASRQGVTEAFF.

V and J are TRBV19 and TRBJ2-1, with 9 positions matching TRBD1. Germline CDR1 reads LNHDA; CDR2 reads SQIVND (reference sequence). There are 14 residues in the CDR3. Unmatched junction bases numbered 10, after V lost 8 bases and J lost 8 bases. Written as DNA, the CDR3 is TGTGCCAGTTTGAATCGGGACAGGGTTCATGAGCAGTTCTTC. Amino acids: CASLNRDRVHEQFF.

The chain couples TRBV21-1 to TRBJ1-5. TRBV21-1 is tagged as a pseudogene. The CDR3 runs to 18 residues. This CDR3 is CASRKGFTRWGGNQPQHF. In DNA form, the CDR3 reads TGTGCCAGCAGAAAAGGATTTACAAGGTGGGGAGGCAATCAGCCCCAGCATTTT.

The CDR3 is CASSRDRGFSEAFF. The CDR3, as DNA: TGTGCCAGCAGCCGGGACAGGGGGTTTAGTGAAGCTTTCTTT. The V call is TRBV6-6, the J call TRBJ1-1, with 11 bases identical to TRBD1. Germline-derived CDR1 and CDR2 are MNHNY and SVGAGI (reference sequence). The CDR3 spans 14 residues. Trimming removed 6 bases from V and 7 bases from J; junction bases left unmatched: 7.

V gene TRBV2 combines with J gene TRBJ1-2; D is unresolved. The V end was cut by 9 bases, the J end by 5 bases, with 10 bases between. The length of the CDR3 is 11 residues. Germline CDR1 SNHLY, CDR2 FYNNEI. DNA of the CDR3: TGTGCCAGTGGAGGGTCTTATGGCTACACCTTC. As protein: CASGGSYGYTF.

Only a few counts were recorded for this clone. The chain couples TRBV7-2 to TRBJ2-7; D perhaps matches TRBD1 (7 bases). The CDR3 runs to 15 residues. Germline V CDR1 and CDR2: SGHTA, FQGNSA. The V gene lost 1 base and the J gene lost 6 bases, with 16 bases spanning the gap. The CDR3 DNA sequence: TGTGCCAGCAGCTTAGAAGGAGGGGGCATCCTCGAGCAGTACTTC. Its translation: CASSLEGGGILEQYF.

The rearrangement uses TRBV4-1 and TRBJ1-4; TRBD1 might be the D (6 bases). The CDR3 has 14 amino acids. With 4 bases removed from V and 4 bases from J, the gap between germline ends came to 10 bases. The germline V gene encodes CDR1 MGHRA and CDR2 YSYEKL. CDR3 in amino acids: CASSLRQDNEKLFF. The CDR3, as DNA: TGCGCCAGCAGCCTCCGACAGGATAATGAAAAACTGTTTTTT.